This entry lists 32 T cell receptor beta chains sequenced from one sample in a study of blood T cell repertoires in COVID-19. Sequencing was performed with immunoSEQ multiplex PCR; in TCRdb, only in-frame clones are kept and a portion is missing. The data contain 250,000 or so clones, under 95% of them seen just once; the ten biggest clones take up approximately 3%. Specimen: PBMCs or T cells enriched from blood (not recorded which). The receptors shown here come from a man aged 40-49 years who had been exposed to COVID-19.

This clone turned up a few times. The genes are TRBV11-2 and TRBJ2-5; tentative D call: TRBD1 (5 bases). Trimming removed 5 bases at V and 2 bases at J, with 12 bases between. Germline V CDR1 and CDR2: SGHAT, FQNNGV. The CDR3 is made up of 14 amino acids. This chain's CDR3 is CASSLNRIQETQYF. The CDR3 DNA follows: TGTGCCAGCAGCCTAAACAGGATTCAAGAGACCCAGTACTTC.

The chain carries TRBV13 and TRBJ2-1, with 14 bases fitting TRBD2. This CDR3 has 18 amino acids. The J segment lost 0 bases and the V segment lost 5 bases, leaving 6 bases of the junction unmatched. CDR1 is PRHDT and CDR2 is FYEKMQ in the germline V gene (reference sequence). The CDR3 DNA is TGTGCCAGCAGCCATACGGGACTAGCGGGAGACTCCTACAATGAGCAGTTCTTC. It is translated as CASSHTGLAGDSYNEQFF.

The V and J genes are TRBV28 and TRBJ1-6; perhaps TRBD1 as D (5 bases). The germline V gene encodes CDR1 MDHEN and CDR2 SYDVKM. The V end was cut by 7 bases, the J end by 9 bases, with 19 bases between. CDR3 length equals 15 residues. The CDR3 DNA reads TGTGCCAGCACCCGAGGCCAGGGTTTCTCTTCACCCCTCCACTTT. Translating gives CASTRGQGFSSPLHF. Combining the CDR3 with reference TRBV28 and TRBJ1-6 gives the whole variable domain DVKVTQSSRYLVKRTGEKVFLECVQDMDHENMFWYRQDPGLGLRLIYFSYDVKMKEKGDIPEGYSVSREKKERFSLILESASTNQTSMYLCASTRGQGFSSPLHFGNGTRLTVT.

V is TRBV5-1 and J is TRBJ1-5; possible D gene TRBD1, 5 bases. Germline V gene data show CDR1 as SGHRS and CDR2 as YFSETQ. V was cut by 0 bases and J by 5 bases, with 12 bases left in between. The CDR3 is 15 amino acids. The CDR3: CASSLGGAPYQPQHF. CDR3 DNA sequence: TGCGCCAGCAGCTTGGGCGGGGCGCCCTATCAGCCCCAGCATTTT.

The chain combines TRBV19 with TRBJ1-3; D gene ambiguous. Trimming stripped 5 bases from V and 3 bases from J, with 11 bases between. The CDR3 runs 14 residues. The V gene's germline CDR1 is LNHDA and CDR2 SQIVND (reference sequence). Written as DNA, the CDR3 is TGTGCCAGTAGTCTATCACCTGGTGGAAACACCATATATTTT. This gives the protein CASSLSPGGNTIYF.

This clone was seen only once. The chain links TRBV28 to TRBJ2-2; 7 nucleotides line up with TRBD2. The V segment lost 3 bases and the J segment 6 bases; nucleotides outside the gene matches: 7. The CDR3 extends over 15 amino acids. CDR1 is MDHEN and CDR2 is SYDVKM in the germline V gene. CDR3 sequence: CASSFRTRMSGELFF. CDR3 DNA sequence: TGTGCCAGCAGTTTTAGGACTAGGATGTCCGGGGAGCTGTTTTTT.

A single count supports this clone. The V call is TRBV11-3, the J call TRBJ2-1; no definite D call. The CDR3 contains 13 residues. V lost 0 bases and J 6 bases, leaving 6 bases between the germline ends. Germline loops: CDR1 SGHNT, CDR2 YENEEA. As DNA, the CDR3 is TGTGCCAGCAGCTTAGATCCTGTCAATGAGCAGTTCTTC. Translating it yields CASSLDPVNEQFF.

This sequence joins TRBV5-1 and TRBJ2-7; 10 bases agree with TRBD2. V lost 2 bases and J lost 3; bases outside the gene matches: 11. The CDR3 is made up of 17 amino acids. Germline lookup yields CDR1 SGHRS and CDR2 YFSETQ. The CDR3 here is CASSFRTSGNGDYEQYF. The CDR3 DNA follows: TGCGCCAGCAGCTTCCGTACTAGCGGGAACGGTGACTACGAGCAGTACTTC.

The V and J genes are TRBV29-1 and TRBJ2-1; D is ambiguous. Germline values: CDR1 SQVTM, CDR2 ANQGSEA. The CDR3 is made up of 14 amino acids. Trimming cost V 7 bases and J 7 bases, with 20 bases left between them. Written as DNA, the CDR3 is TGCAGCGCAGAAGACCCCACTCACCCAAATGAGCAGTTCTTC. Its translation: CSAEDPTHPNEQFF.

The rearrangement joins TRBV9 to TRBJ1-1; 8 bases match TRBD1. CDR1 and CDR2 from the germline V gene are SGDLS and YYNGEE. V lost 4 bases, J lost 5 bases, and 7 bases stayed unmatched. CDR3 length equals 14 residues. In nucleotides, the CDR3 is TGTGCCAGCAGCACTCAGGGGGCCGGGACTGAAGCTTTCTTT. It is translated as CASSTQGAGTEAFF.

The chain uses TRBV14 and TRBJ1-6; 10 bases are a match to TRBD1. The V segment lost 3 bases and the J segment 9 bases; nucleotides outside the gene matches: 5. The CDR3 is made up of 15 amino acids. The germline CDR1 and CDR2 sequences are SGHDN and FVKESK. CDR3 protein: CASSQTGGVLSPLHF. CDR3 DNA: TGTGCCAGCAGCCAGACAGGGGGCGTTCTTTCACCCCTCCACTTT.

This clone was observed a few times. The V call is TRBV4-1, the J call TRBJ2-1; D remains ambiguous. Germline assignment: CDR1 MGHRA and CDR2 YSYEKL. CDR3 length: 16 residues. V lost 5 bases, J lost 2 bases, and 16 bases lay in between. DNA for the CDR3: TGCGCCAGCAGCGACTCGATATCCTACACCTACAATGAGCAGTTCTTC. Translated: CASSDSISYTYNEQFF.

This rearrangement joins TRBV6-5 to TRBJ1-2; perhaps TRBD1 as D (5 bases). This CDR3 region has 11 residues. The V gene's germline CDR1 is MNHEY and CDR2 SVGAGI. The ends were cut back, 6 bases at V and 6 bases at J, with 8 bases in the middle. This chain's CDR3 is CASRTVHGYTF. CDR3 coding DNA: TGTGCCAGCAGGACAGTTCATGGCTACACCTTC.

The chain has TRBV18 and TRBJ2-7, with TRBD2 as a possible D gene (6 bases). V was cut by 3 bases and J by 3 bases, with 15 bases left in between. The CDR3 is 15 amino acids. The germline V gene encodes CDR1 KGHSH and CDR2 LQKENI. CDR3 residues: CASSPRAGSGYEQYF. CDR3 in DNA: TGTGCCAGCTCACCCCGGGCGGGATCGGGCTACGAGCAGTACTTC.

The V and J genes are TRBV28 and TRBJ1-1; D not certain. The germline V gene has CDR1 MDHEN and CDR2 SYDVKM. The germline V and J ends were trimmed by 2 bases and 4 bases, with 20 bases remaining between them. The CDR3 is 17 amino acids. The CDR3 loop reads CASSLSVAAAFVTEAFF. Written as DNA, the CDR3 is TGTGCCAGCAGTTTAAGCGTGGCCGCCGCTTTTGTCACTGAAGCTTTCTTT.

The chain employs TRBV6-6 and TRBJ2-5; D is undetermined. The ends were cut back, 5 bases at V and 5 bases at J, with 6 bases in the middle. This CDR3 is built from 11 residues. Germline V gives CDR1 MNHNY, CDR2 SVGAGI (reference sequence). CDR3 in DNA: TGTGCCAGCAGTCCCCGGGAGACCCAGTACTTC. Protein product: CASSPRETQYF.

The rearrangement joins TRBV5-4 to TRBJ2-7; 7 bases are a match to TRBD1. V lost 4 bases to trimming and J lost 5 bases; unmatched junction nucleotides: 9. There are 14 residues in the CDR3. In germline, CDR1 is SGHNT, CDR2 YYREEE (reference sequence). CDR3 protein: CASSHIQGSHEQYF. CDR3 in DNA: TGTGCCAGCAGCCATATACAGGGGTCCCACGAGCAGTACTTC.

This clone was detected only a few times. The V and J genes are TRBV27 and TRBJ2-2, with TRBD2 matching 12 bases. From germline, CDR1 is MNHEY and CDR2 SMNVEV (reference sequence). The CDR3 consists of 16 residues. The J segment lost 6 bases and the V segment lost 2 bases, leaving 4 bases of the junction unmatched. The CDR3: CASSLGSSGRAGELFF. In DNA form, the CDR3 reads TGTGCCAGCAGTTTAGGGTCTAGCGGGAGGGCCGGGGAGCTGTTTTTT.

The chain employs TRBV6-5 and TRBJ1-4; unclear D gene. Per germline, CDR1 MNHEY and CDR2 SVGAGI. The CDR3 contains 14 residues. V lost 7 bases to trimming and J lost 7 bases, with 16 bases between them. The CDR3 protein is CASTRGVVGEKLFF. The CDR3 bases are TGTGCCAGCACCCGCGGGGTCGTAGGTGAAAAACTGTTTTTT.

The chain couples TRBV10-3 to TRBJ1-5; 10 nucleotides agree with TRBD1. The junction had 3 bases not matched to a gene; V was cut back by 5 bases and J by 5 bases. Looked up from germline, CDR1 is ENHRY and CDR2 is SYGVKD. The CDR3 covers 14 residues. In DNA, the CDR3 is TGTGCCATCAGTTCCGGGACAGGGGATCAGCCCCAGCATTTT. Its protein is CAISSGTGDQPQHF.

The chain is built from TRBV19 and TRBJ1-5, with 7 bases identical to TRBD1. The J segment lost 3 bases and the V segment lost 7 bases, leaving 12 bases of the junction unmatched. The CDR3 runs 16 residues. Germline V gives CDR1 LNHDA, CDR2 SQIVND (reference sequence). As DNA, the CDR3 is TGTGCCAGTACCCTAGGGGCAGGGGGGCCCAATCAGCCCCAGCATTTT. As protein: CASTLGAGGPNQPQHF. The whole variable domain, filled in from reference TRBV19 and TRBJ1-5, reads DGGITQSPKYLFRKEGQNVTLSCEQNLNHDAMYWYRQDPGQGLRLIYYSQIVNDFQKGDIAEGYSVSREKKESFPLTVTSAQKNPTAFYLCASTLGAGGPNQPQHFGDGTRLSIL.

This chain links TRBV5-6 with TRBJ2-7, with 8 bases fitting TRBD1. The germline gives CDR1 SGHDT, CDR2 YYEEEE. This CDR3 is built from 15 residues. The V gene end was trimmed by 3 bases and the J gene end by 3 bases; junction bases not matched to a gene: 8. As DNA, the CDR3 is TGTGCCAGCAGCTCTAATGGACAGGGTTTCTACGAGCAGTACTTC. It translates to CASSSNGQGFYEQYF.

The rearrangement joins TRBV6-6 to TRBJ1-2, with D tentatively TRBD1 (5 bases). Trimming took off 2 bases at V and 2 bases at J, with 9 bases between the two ends. The CDR3 loop spans 14 amino acids. The germline V gene has CDR1 MNHNY and CDR2 SVGAGI (reference sequence). The CDR3 nucleotides read TGTGCCAGCAGTTACCCCGACAGAAACTATGGCTACACCTTC. This sequence encodes CASSYPDRNYGYTF.

The CDR3 coding sequence is TGTGCCACCAGTGATTCCCTTGGGAGACATTCCTTTTACAATGAGCAGTTCTTC. Residues: CATSDSLGRHSFYNEQFF. The chain links TRBV24-1 to TRBJ2-1, with a tentative D call TRBD2 (5 bases). CDR1 KGHDR and CDR2 SFDVKD come from the germline V gene. The CDR3 totals 18 residues. The V end was cut by 2 bases, the J end by 4 bases, with 20 bases between.

For the CDR3, the DNA is TGTGCCAGTCTCGGTGGAAACACCATATATTTT. Encoded protein: CASLGGNTIYF. V and J are TRBV19 and TRBJ1-3; D remains unclear. Germline V gives CDR1 LNHDA, CDR2 SQIVND (reference sequence). The CDR3 sequence is 11 residues long. Trimming stripped 8 bases from V and 3 bases from J, with 5 bases between.

The chain recombines TRBV11-3 with TRBJ1-1, with D perhaps matching TRBD1 (6 bases). The CDR3 has 12 amino acids. Germline values: CDR1 SGHNT, CDR2 YENEEA. V was pared by 8 bases and J by 2 bases, with 9 bases between. The CDR3 bases are TGTGCCAGCGGACAGAAAAACACTGAAGCTTTCTTT. Translating it yields CASGQKNTEAFF.

The genes are TRBV4-2 and TRBJ2-1; D gene ambiguous. Germline values: CDR1 LGHNA, CDR2 YNFKEQ. CDR3 size: 14 residues. Trimming left V 7 bases short and J 10 bases short, with 20 bases between. The CDR3 nucleotides are TGTGCCAGCACTTTGTCGGCGGCAGCCCAGGAGCAGTTCTTC. Protein product: CASTLSAAAQEQFF.

The chain links TRBV11-3 to TRBJ1-6; 9 positions match TRBD1. The CDR3 spans 15 residues. V was pared by 5 bases and J by 10 bases, with 9 bases of the junction left unmatched. Per germline, CDR1 SGHNT and CDR2 YENEEA. The CDR3 bases are TGTGCCAGCAGCAGACGGACAGGGGATTTATCACCCCTCCACTTT. As protein: CASSRRTGDLSPLHF.

The chain couples TRBV4-1 to TRBJ2-1, with 10 bases that match TRBD2. Germline CDR1 MGHRA, CDR2 YSYEKL. The CDR3 contains 16 residues. Losses at the gene ends were 3 bases for V and 0 bases for J; bases not matched to a gene: 2. This CDR3 reads CASSHRTSGSYNEQFF. The CDR3 coding sequence is TGCGCCAGCAGCCACCGGACTAGCGGCTCCTACAATGAGCAGTTCTTC.

The rearrangement uses TRBV27 and TRBJ1-5; no clear D. Germline assignment: CDR1 MNHEY and CDR2 SMNVEV (reference sequence). The CDR3 totals 13 residues. Trimming pared 5 bases from V and 0 bases from J, leaving 5 bases between. This CDR3 reads CASSTYSNQPQHF. The DNA for the CDR3 is TGTGCCAGCAGTACATATAGCAATCAGCCCCAGCATTTT.

The genes are TRBV11-3 and TRBJ2-2; 13 bases are shared with TRBD2. Germline V gene sequence: CDR1 SGHNT, CDR2 YENEEA. This CDR3 is 13 amino acids long. V gave up 8 bases and J gave up 7 bases; unmatched junction bases: 1. The CDR3 DNA reads TGTGCCAGCCGGACTAGCGGGGGCGGGGAGCTGTTTTTT. Translation gives CASRTSGGGELFF.

The chain carries TRBV5-1 and TRBJ2-5; unclear D gene. CDR3 length: 14 amino acids. V lost 3 bases and J 2 bases, leaving 11 bases between the germline ends. Germline V gene lookup returns CDR1 SGHRS and CDR2 YFSETQ. The CDR3 coding sequence is TGCGCCAGCAGCTCAGGTCAATTACAAGAGACCCAGTACTTC. This gives the protein CASSSGQLQETQYF.